The 8 T cell receptor beta chains below come from one sample, sequenced in a study of control samples from healthy donors and cancer patients. Sequenced by immunoSEQ multiplex PCR; TCRdb stores in-frame clones only, minus some. The sample contains roughly 450,000 clones, roughly 90% of which appear only once. The sequenced material came from PBMCs. The source of these receptors is a man between 40 and 49 years old with head and neck cancer.

V is TRBV5-1 and J is TRBJ2-6; 7 nucleotides line up with TRBD1. V lost 3 bases to trimming and J lost 0 bases; unmatched junction nucleotides: 6. From germline, CDR1 is SGHRS and CDR2 YFSETQ. The CDR3 is made up of 17 amino acids. This CDR3 is CASSSGQLNSGANVLTF. The DNA of the CDR3 is TGCGCCAGCAGCTCGGGACAGCTTAACTCTGGGGCCAACGTCCTGACTTTC.

This chain uses TRBV11-2 with TRBJ2-7, with TRBD1 matching 9 bases. CDR3 length: 15 amino acids. Germline lookup yields CDR1 SGHAT and CDR2 FQNNGV. With V trimmed by 5 bases and J by 1 base, 6 bases remained unmatched. The CDR3 DNA reads as TGTGCCAGCAGCCGCACGGGGACAGGGTCCTACGAGCAGTACTTC. It is translated as CASSRTGTGSYEQYF.

The V call is TRBV5-6, the J call TRBJ2-7; 7 bases are a match to TRBD2. J gave up 3 bases and V 1 base, and 4 bases lay outside the gene matches. Looked up from germline, CDR1 is SGHDT and CDR2 is YYEEEE. CDR3 length equals 14 residues. CDR3 sequence: CASSLSLAVYEQYF. DNA of the CDR3: TGTGCCAGCAGCTTGAGTCTAGCGGTCTACGAGCAGTACTTC.

The chain carries TRBV9 and TRBJ2-7; 8 bases are a match to TRBD1. The junction had 6 bases not matched to a gene; V was cut back by 4 bases and J by 0 bases. The CDR3 runs 15 residues. The V gene's germline CDR1 is SGDLS and CDR2 YYNGEE. The CDR3 spells CASSTRTGSSYEQYF. The DNA for the CDR3 is TGTGCCAGCAGCACCCGGACAGGGAGCTCCTACGAGCAGTACTTC.

V gene TRBV10-2 combines with J gene TRBJ1-5; the D gene is possibly TRBD1 (5 bases). Germline V lookup: CDR1 WSHSY, CDR2 SAAADI. The CDR3 loop spans 14 amino acids. Trimming left V 7 bases short and J 7 bases short, with 17 bases between. CDR3 coding DNA: TGCGCCAGCAACACGGACGGGGGAGGGCAGCCCCAGCATTTT. Its protein is CASNTDGGGQPQHF.

The chain is built from TRBV25-1 and TRBJ1-1; maybe TRBD1 (5 bases). The CDR3 contains 14 residues. Germline assignment: CDR1 MGHDK and CDR2 SYGVNS. Deletions cut 6 bases from V and 1 base from J, with 12 bases between. CDR3 protein: CASRYGHTNTEAFF. The CDR3 nucleotides read TGTGCCAGCAGATACGGACACACGAACACTGAAGCTTTCTTT.

The rearrangement uses TRBV2 and TRBJ2-7; D tentatively reads TRBD1 or TRBD2 (5 bases each). Germline V gene data show CDR1 as SNHLY and CDR2 as FYNNEI. The CDR3 spans 11 residues. V lost 5 bases, J lost 6 bases, and 8 bases lay in between. The CDR3 DNA sequence: TGTGCCAGCAGTTCAGGGAGCGAGCAGTACTTC. Translated: CASSSGSEQYF.

The chain recombines TRBV2 with TRBJ2-2; a weak D match, TRBD1 (5 bases). V lost 9 bases, J lost 4 bases, and 18 bases lay in between. Germline CDR1 and CDR2: SNHLY and FYNNEI. The CDR3 sequence is 15 residues long. The CDR3 here is CASLSGSQGTGELFF. The CDR3 nucleotides are TGTGCCAGTCTTAGTGGCAGCCAGGGCACCGGGGAGCTGTTTTTT.